Sequencing of this T cell receptor beta chain was carried out in a study of blood T cells in healthy people across ages. This clonotype turned up a few times. Alongside a J-beta primer mix, a sample-barcoded 5' primer served in a second PCR lasting roughly 6 to 11 cycles. From the 5' RACE reads, TCRdb called clonotypes with MiXCR, one entry per CDR3 protein. The sample records about 770,000 distinct CDR3 sequences, approximately 44% being singletons. The CDR3 length is 17 residues. With V trimmed by 3 bases and J by 7 bases, 15 bases remained unmatched. Germline-derived CDR1 and CDR2 are SGHTA and FQGNSA.

Input material: blood. This TCR derives from a man aged 55 to 69 in good health. J is TRBJ2-1 and V is TRBV7-2, with 7 bases fitting TRBD1. CDR3 loop: CASSFAGGPNTLNEQFF. The CDR3 DNA is TGTGCCAGCAGCTTCGCAGGGGGACCAAATACTTTGAATGAGCAGTTCTTC.